This T cell receptor (beta chain) was found in a study of vaccination effects on CD4 cells after COVID-19. Study information: A couple of convalescent patients each provided a sample, at 16 days and at one week before vaccination.

Libraries were prepared by immunoSEQ multiplex PCR; TCRdb keeps only in-frame clonotypes and omits some of them. The data contain 26,000 or so clones, about 84% of them seen just once; the ten biggest clones take up around 16%. The table lists this clone with a count of one. What it binds is not known. Study-level results: Marked clonal contraction was seen in infection- and vaccine-induced clones late after vaccination.

Sequencing followed a ViraFEST assay step that expanded antigen-specific CD4+ T cells with viral peptide pools. An approximately 10-day culture period preceded the isolation of CD4+ T cells. The person had PCR-confirmed SARS-CoV-2 infection between March and December 2020. The sequencing here drew on CD4+ T cells from PBMCs cultured with HCoV-NL63 spike peptides, taken before COVID-19 vaccination. The receptor comes from a human donor who had a prior SARS-CoV-2 infection.

The CDR3 DNA reads TGTGCCTGGAGTGCCCAGGGGGGAAACACTGAAGCTTTCTTT. Its translation: CAWSAQGGNTEAFF. The V gene is TRBV30, the J gene TRBJ1-1; 7 nucleotides align to TRBD1. Germline assignment: CDR1 GTSNPN and CDR2 SVGIG (reference sequence). Trimming took 1 base from V and 2 from J; bases not matched to a gene: 4. The CDR3 totals 14 residues.